The 13 T cell receptor beta chains given below trace back to one sample, sequenced in a study of blood T cell repertoires in COVID-19. Repertoires were generated with immunoSEQ multiplex PCR, while TCRdb's copy carries only in-frame clones and drops some. Altogether 310,000 or so clones are present, around 83% being singletons, with the ten largest covering around 1.2%. The sample taken for sequencing was peripheral blood. These receptors were taken from a woman aged 45-65 years with acute or convalescent COVID-19.

The genes are TRBV7-9 and TRBJ2-4, with a tentative D call TRBD2 (5 bases). V shed 4 bases and J shed 0 bases, with 22 bases lying between them. Germline V gene data show CDR1 as SEHNR and CDR2 as FQNEAQ (reference sequence). This CDR3 is built from 19 residues. In DNA, the CDR3 is TGTGCCAGCAGCTCTACCCGGGCGGGCGGGTACTTAGCCAAAAACATTCAGTACTTC. Translation gives CASSSTRAGGYLAKNIQYF.

This clone was recorded only once. The rearrangement links TRBV6-5 to TRBJ1-1, with 8 nucleotides matching TRBD1. This CDR3 is built from 15 residues. The germline V gene encodes CDR1 MNHEY and CDR2 SVGAGI. With V trimmed by 6 bases and J by 1 base, 7 bases remained unmatched. The chain's CDR3 is CASRTGGRGNTEAFF. In DNA, the CDR3 is TGTGCCAGCAGAACAGGGGGTCGAGGGAACACTGAAGCTTTCTTT.

The chain has TRBV29-1 and TRBJ1-1; 8 bases are shared with TRBD1. In germline, CDR1 is SQVTM, CDR2 ANQGSEA. The CDR3 totals 15 residues. V shed 1 base, J shed 6 bases, and the junction held 10 bases outside the gene matches. The CDR3 reads CSVEARDRPRAEAFF. In DNA, the CDR3 is TGCAGCGTTGAAGCCCGGGACAGGCCGAGGGCTGAAGCTTTCTTT. Full variable domain (rest looked up from reference TRBV29-1 and TRBJ1-1): SAVISQKPSRDICQRGTSLTIQCQVDSQVTMMFWYRQQPGQSLTLIATANQGSEATYESGFVIDKFPISRPNLTFSTLTVSNMSPEDSSIYLCSVEARDRPRAEAFFGQGTRLTVV.

The gene calls are TRBV24-1 and TRBJ2-2; TRBD1 might be the D (7 bases). CDR3 length equals 17 residues. Germline CDR1 reads KGHDR; CDR2 reads SFDVKD. V lost 1 base and J 3 bases, leaving 14 bases between the germline ends. The CDR3 DNA reads as TGTGCCACCAGTGATTTAGGAGGGGGCAAGGACACCGGGGAGCTGTTTTTT. This codes for CATSDLGGGKDTGELFF.

This clone was picked up one time. The chain combines TRBV10-2 with TRBJ1-4, with D maybe TRBD1 (5 bases). This CDR3 spans 14 amino acids. The V and J ends lost 5 bases and 7 bases respectively, with 14 bases between them. The germline V gene encodes CDR1 WSHSY and CDR2 SAAADI. CDR3 protein: CASSRQSISEKLFF. The CDR3 region has the DNA TGCGCCAGCAGTCGACAGTCTATTAGTGAAAAACTGTTTTTT.

The rearrangement joins TRBV19 to TRBJ2-3, with D perhaps matching TRBD2 (6 bases). Trimming cost V 4 bases and J 4 bases, with 18 bases left between them. The CDR3 is 16 amino acids. The germline V gene has CDR1 LNHDA and CDR2 SQIVND (reference sequence). CDR3 sequence: CASSSGTSRRADTQYF. CDR3 nucleotides: TGTGCCAGTAGTAGCGGGACCTCTCGTCGGGCAGATACGCAGTATTTT.

The V call is TRBV11-3, the J call TRBJ2-2; 10 bases agree with TRBD2. The CDR3 is made up of 19 amino acids. Germline V gene lookup returns CDR1 SGHNT and CDR2 YENEEA. V lost 0 bases, J lost 1 base, and 8 bases stayed unmatched. This CDR3 is CASSLEVPGLAVNTGELFF. The DNA of the CDR3 is TGTGCCAGCAGCTTAGAAGTCCCCGGACTAGCGGTGAACACCGGGGAGCTGTTTTTT.

This chain connects TRBV6-2 or TRBV6-3 to TRBJ2-4; 11 bases match TRBD2. Germline loops: CDR1 MNHEY, CDR2 SVGEGT. V was clipped by 4 bases and J by 1 base; unmatched bases: 6. The CDR3 totals 17 residues. CDR3 DNA sequence: TGTGCCAGCAGTTCCGTTAGCGGGAGGGCCGCCAAAAACATTCAGTACTTC. It yields the protein CASSSVSGRAAKNIQYF.

The chain is built from TRBV5-1 and TRBJ1-1; TRBD1 is a possible D gene (6 bases). This CDR3 contains 14 residues. Trimming cost V 3 bases and J 1 base, with 10 bases left between them. Per the germline V gene, CDR1 is SGHRS and CDR2 is YFSETQ. The CDR3 DNA reads as TGCGCCAGCAGCTCTATGACAGGGAACACTGAAGCTTTCTTT. Translation gives CASSSMTGNTEAFF.

V is TRBV7-7 and J is TRBJ2-1; D perhaps matches TRBD1 (5 bases). The V gene lost 4 bases and the J gene lost 2 bases, with 15 bases spanning the gap. The germline CDR1 and CDR2 sequences are SSHAT and FNYEAQ (reference sequence). The CDR3 length is 16 residues. CDR3 DNA: TGTGCCAGCAGCTCCCAAGGGGCGGCCCCCTACAATGAGCAGTTCTTC. Amino acids: CASSSQGAAPYNEQFF. The whole variable domain, filled in from reference TRBV7-7 and TRBJ2-1, reads GAGVSQSPRYKVTKRGQDVTLRCDPISSHATLYWYQQALGQGPEFLTYFNYEAQPDKSGLPSDRFSAERPEGSISTLTIQRTEQRDSAMYRCASSSQGAAPYNEQFFGPGTRLTVL.

This chain joins TRBV10-3 and TRBJ1-2; D call uncertain. Between the trimmed V and J ends, which lost 4 bases and 2 bases, there was a span of 14 bases. The CDR3 loop spans 15 amino acids. Germline V gene data show CDR1 as ENHRY and CDR2 as SYGVKD. In DNA form, the CDR3 reads TGTGCCATCAGTGCCCCACTAGAGGGAAACTATGGCTACACCTTC. It translates to CAISAPLEGNYGYTF.

This clone is a singleton in its sample. The chain combines TRBV7-9 with TRBJ1-2, with D tentatively TRBD1 (6 bases). V dropped 6 bases and J dropped 4 bases, with 18 bases sitting between them. The length of the CDR3 is 15 residues. Per germline, CDR1 SEHNR and CDR2 FQNEAQ (reference sequence). The CDR3 DNA follows: TGTGCCAGCAGTCTATCCCCCACAGGGCGCTATGGCTACACCTTC. Its translation is CASSLSPTGRYGYTF. Full variable domain (rest looked up from reference TRBV7-9 and TRBJ1-2): DTGVSQNPRHKITKRGQNVTFRCDPISEHNRLYWYRQTLGQGPEFLTYFQNEAQLEKSRLLSDRFSAERPKGSFSTLEIQRTEQGDSAMYLCASSLSPTGRYGYTFGSGTRLTVV.

This rearrangement joins TRBV29-1 to TRBJ2-3; 9 bases line up with TRBD1. The V gene end was trimmed by 6 bases and the J gene end by 2 bases; junction bases not matched to a gene: 6. Germline V gene data show CDR1 as SQVTM and CDR2 as ANQGSEA. The CDR3 has 14 residues. CDR3 sequence (DNA): TGCAGCGTCGGGGGACAGGGATCCACAGATACGCAGTATTTT. This gives the protein CSVGGQGSTDTQYF.